This TCR beta chain was obtained from a study of blood T cell repertoires in COVID-19. At the level of the study: The study drew acute and convalescent COVID-19 samples from the United States, Italy and Spain. From T cells, B-cell-depleted T cells, or PBMCs came the material, which was cDNA or gDNA.

Per the original methods: Estimated nucleated cell counts came from reference gene primer amplification. Libraries were prepared by immunoSEQ multiplex PCR; TCRdb keeps only in-frame clonotypes and omits some of them. The DNA gave D and trimming, while V, J and clone size come from that table. The sample records about 210,000 clones, roughly nine tenths being singletons. The sample was peripheral blood. This TCR was recovered from a man aged 40-55 years with acute or convalescent COVID-19.

The CDR3 loop is CASRLDRGVQETQYF. CDR3 coding DNA: TGTGCCAGCAGATTAGACAGGGGTGTCCAAGAGACCCAGTACTTC. V is TRBV6-5 and J is TRBJ2-5, with 8 bases matching TRBD1. The germline V gene has CDR1 MNHEY and CDR2 SVGAGI. V lost 6 bases, J lost 1 base, and 7 bases stayed unmatched. The length of the CDR3 is 15 residues.